This T cell receptor (beta chain) stems from a study of molecular identifiers for immune sequencing clone quantification. This CDR3 spans 17 amino acids. Germline lookup yields CDR1 LGHNA and CDR2 YSLEER. V dropped 0 bases and J dropped 0 bases, with 12 bases sitting between them. Listed TCR primers and previously described methods were used for bulk TCR libraries. TCRdb fed the PCR reads into MiXCR, producing one record per CDR3 protein. The sample includes under 600,000 distinct CDR3 sequences, about a fifth of them seen just once. Study-level findings and limits: Identical TCR molecules can share a barcode, and this sharing could underestimate highly expanded clone sizes.

Points on this clonotype: Its antigen remains unknown. A much larger clonotype is one base distant, so this may be a read error.

Sorted naive CD8 T cells, roughly 17,000 to 1,100,000, were sequenced from 10%, 30% or 50% RNA. The receptor was isolated from a human donor in good health. Some libraries in this study had Jurkat cell RNA spiked in. The sequencing sample was made of naive CD8+ T cells from blood, with Jurkat cell RNA spiked in. Subset noted: FACS-sorted CD8+CD4-CCR7+CD45RA+ naive T cells. The chain joins TRBV4-3 to TRBJ1-3, with D uncertain. CDR3 coding DNA: TGCGCCAGCAGCCAAGACGGCAGTGTGATCTCTGGAAACACCATATATTTT. Translation gives CASSQDGSVISGNTIYF.